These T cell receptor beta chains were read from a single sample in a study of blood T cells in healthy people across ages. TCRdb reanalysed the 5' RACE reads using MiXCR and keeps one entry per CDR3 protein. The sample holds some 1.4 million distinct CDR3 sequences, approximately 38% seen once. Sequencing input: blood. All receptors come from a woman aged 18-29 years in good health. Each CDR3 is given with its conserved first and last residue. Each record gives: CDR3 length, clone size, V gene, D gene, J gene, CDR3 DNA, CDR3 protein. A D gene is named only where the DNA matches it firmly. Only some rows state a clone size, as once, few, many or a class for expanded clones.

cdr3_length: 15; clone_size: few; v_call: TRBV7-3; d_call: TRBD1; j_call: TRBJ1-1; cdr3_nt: TGTGCCAGCAGCTTACGAGGACAGGGGTCCACTGAGGCTTTCTTT; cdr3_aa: CASSLRGQGSTEAFF
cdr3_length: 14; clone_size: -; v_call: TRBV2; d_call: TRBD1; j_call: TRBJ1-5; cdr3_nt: TGTGCCAGCGGGGGGACAGCGCAAAATCAGCCCCAGCATTTT; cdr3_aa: CASGGTAQNQPQHF
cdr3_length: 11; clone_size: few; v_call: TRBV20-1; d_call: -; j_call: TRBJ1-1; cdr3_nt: TGCAGTACCCGGGACCGCACTGAAGCTTTCTTT; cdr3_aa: CSTRDRTEAFF
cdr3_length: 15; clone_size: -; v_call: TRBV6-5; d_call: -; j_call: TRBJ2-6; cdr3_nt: TGTGCCAGCAGTTACGGTGTCTCTGGGGCCAACGTCCTGACTTTC; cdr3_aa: CASSYGVSGANVLTF
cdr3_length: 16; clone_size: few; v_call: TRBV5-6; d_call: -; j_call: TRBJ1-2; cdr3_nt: TGTGCCAGCTTCTTGTGGGGGGGCCCCCCTAACTATGGCTACACCTTC; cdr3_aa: CASFLWGGPPNYGYTF
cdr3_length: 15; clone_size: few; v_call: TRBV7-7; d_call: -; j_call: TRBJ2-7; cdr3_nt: TGTGCCAGCAGCCCGGGGACCTCCTACGTCTACGAGCAGTACTTC; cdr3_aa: CASSPGTSYVYEQYF
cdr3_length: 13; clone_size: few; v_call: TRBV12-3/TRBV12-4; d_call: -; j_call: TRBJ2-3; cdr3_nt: TGTGCCAGCAGTATTCAGATCACAGATACGCAGTATTTT; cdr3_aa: CASSIQITDTQYF
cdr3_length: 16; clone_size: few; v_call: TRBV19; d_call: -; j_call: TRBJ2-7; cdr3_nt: TGTGCCAGTAGTATAGAAGGGGAAGGGTTTTCCTACGAGCAGTACTTC; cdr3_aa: CASSIEGEGFSYEQYF
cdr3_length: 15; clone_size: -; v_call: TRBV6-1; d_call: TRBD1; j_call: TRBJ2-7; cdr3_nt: TGTGCCAGCAGTGATAGGACAGGGTTGAAGTACGAGCAGTACTTC; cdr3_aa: CASSDRTGLKYEQYF
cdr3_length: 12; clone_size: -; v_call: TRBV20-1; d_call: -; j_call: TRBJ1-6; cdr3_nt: TGCAGTGCTAGGTTAAGTGATTCACCCCTCCACTTT; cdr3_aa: CSARLSDSPLHF
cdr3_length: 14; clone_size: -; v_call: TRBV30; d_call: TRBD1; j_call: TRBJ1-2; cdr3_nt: TGTGCCTGGAGTAAGCAGGGGGATTACTATGGCTACACCTTC; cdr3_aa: CAWSKQGDYYGYTF
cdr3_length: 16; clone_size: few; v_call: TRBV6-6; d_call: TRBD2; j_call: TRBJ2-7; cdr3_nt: TGTGCCAGCAGTCCTACCCGTAACGGGAGGGCCTACGAGCAGTACTTC; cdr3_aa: CASSPTRNGRAYEQYF
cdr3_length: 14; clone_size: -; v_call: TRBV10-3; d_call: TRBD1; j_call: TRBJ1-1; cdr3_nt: TGCGCCACAACTAATGGACAGGGTAACACTGAAGCTTTCTTT; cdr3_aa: CATTNGQGNTEAFF
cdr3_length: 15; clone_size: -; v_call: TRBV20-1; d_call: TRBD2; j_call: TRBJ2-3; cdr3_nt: TGCAGTGCTAGAGATTGGCGGGGGGACACAGATACGCGGTATTTT; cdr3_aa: CSARDWRGDTDTRYF
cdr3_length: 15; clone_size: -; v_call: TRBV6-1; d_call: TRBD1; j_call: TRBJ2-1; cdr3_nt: TGTGCCAGCAGGGGGGACAGGTACTCCTACAATGAGCAGTTCTTC; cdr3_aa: CASRGDRYSYNEQFF
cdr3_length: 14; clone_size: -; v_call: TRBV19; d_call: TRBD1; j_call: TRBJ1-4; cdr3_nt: TGTGCCAGTAGCCAACGGACAGGGGCTGAAAAACTGTTTTTT; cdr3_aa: CASSQRTGAEKLFF
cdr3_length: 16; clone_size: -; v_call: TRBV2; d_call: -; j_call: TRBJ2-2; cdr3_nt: TGTGCCAGCAGTTTAAGGGATGCCGCGAACACCGGGGAGCTGTTTTTT; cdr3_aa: CASSLRDAANTGELFF
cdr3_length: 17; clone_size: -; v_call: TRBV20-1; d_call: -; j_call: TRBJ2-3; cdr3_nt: TGCAGTGCCGAGGGTAGTGACTTGGAGGCTCGCACAGATACGCAGTATTTT; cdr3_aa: CSAEGSDLEARTDTQYF
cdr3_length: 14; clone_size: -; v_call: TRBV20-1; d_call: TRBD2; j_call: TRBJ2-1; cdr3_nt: TGCAGTGCTACACTAGCGGGGGATTACAATGAGCAGTTCTTC; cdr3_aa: CSATLAGDYNEQFF
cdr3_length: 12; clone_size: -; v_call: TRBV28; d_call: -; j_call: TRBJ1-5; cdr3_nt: TGTGTCAGCAGGGTGAGCTATCAGCCCCAGCATTTT; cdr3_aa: CVSRVSYQPQHF
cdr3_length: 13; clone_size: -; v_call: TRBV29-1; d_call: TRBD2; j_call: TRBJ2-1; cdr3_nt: TGCAGCGTCGCCGGGGGGGCGGAAAACGAGCAGTTCTTC; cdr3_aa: CSVAGGAENEQFF
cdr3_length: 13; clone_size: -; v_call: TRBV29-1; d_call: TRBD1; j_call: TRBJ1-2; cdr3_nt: TGCAGCGTTGGGACAGGGTTGTCCTATGGCTACACCTTC; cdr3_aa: CSVGTGLSYGYTF
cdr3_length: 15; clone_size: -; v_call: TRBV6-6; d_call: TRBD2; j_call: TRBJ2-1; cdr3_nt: TGTGCCAGCAGTTACACTAGCGAGAGGGCCGACGAGCAGTTCTTC; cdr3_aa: CASSYTSERADEQFF
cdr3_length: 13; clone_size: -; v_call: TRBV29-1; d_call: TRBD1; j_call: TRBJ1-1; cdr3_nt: TGCAGCGTTTCTCCGGGACAGGGAACTGAAGCTTTCTTT; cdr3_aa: CSVSPGQGTEAFF
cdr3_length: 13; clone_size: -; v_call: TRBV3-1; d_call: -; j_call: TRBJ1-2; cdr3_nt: TGTGCCAGCAGCCAAGATTTGGAAGGGCAGATCACCTTC; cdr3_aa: CASSQDLEGQITF
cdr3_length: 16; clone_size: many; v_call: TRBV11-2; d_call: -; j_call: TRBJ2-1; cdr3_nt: TGTGCCAGCAGCCGCACTGCGGACCTCTCCTACAATGAGCAGTTCTTC; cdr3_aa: CASSRTADLSYNEQFF